This T cell receptor (beta chain) was identified in a study of human T cells and chemical hapten exposure. Time point: patch test 1, 2 weeks after DPC sensitization. Treatment denoted: therapeutic diphenylcyclopropenone sensitization with weekly scalp DPC. CDR3 size: 14 residues. Deletions cut 5 bases from V and 5 bases from J, with 13 bases between. CDR1 is DFQATT, CDR2 SNEGSKA, per germline (reference sequence). A single record per CDR3 protein comes from TCRdb applying MiXCR to the RACE reads. The sample yields 350,000 or so distinct CDR3 sequences, under 9% seen once. There are a few counts of this clonotype.

This chain connects TRBV20-1 to TRBJ1-6; D is undetermined. Sample: whole blood, taken in connection with sensitization to the hapten diphenylcyclopropenone (DPC). This TCR derives from a woman under 30 with alopecia areata. Some clones in this sample may be carry-over from other donors' samples. CDR3 loop: CSARGGDNNSPLHF. In nucleotides, the CDR3 is TGCAGTGCTCGAGGCGGAGATAATAATTCACCCCTCCACTTT.